This TCR beta chain is from a study of response to subunit inactivated influenza vaccine. Overall study findings and caveats: Authors suggested each seasonal influenza vaccination recruits few new T cells.

V was trimmed by 1 base and J by 1 base, leaving 12 bases between them. From germline, CDR1 is LGHNA and CDR2 YNFKEQ. The CDR3 has 16 amino acids. One entry per CDR3 protein results from TCRdb running MiXCR on the RT-PCR reads. Among around 520,000 distinct CDR3 sequences listed, over 25% were seen once. This clonotype was recorded a few times. Its target is not known. The clonotype comes from a man aged 50 to 59 who received an inactivated influenza vaccine. V and J are TRBV4-2 and TRBJ2-3; D is undetermined. The sequenced sample was CD4+ T cells sorted from PBMCs, obtained more than 4 days after vaccination. The chain's CDR3 is CASSQVSLLGTDTQYF. The DNA for the CDR3 is TGTGCCAGCAGCCAAGTTAGCCTCCTCGGCACAGATACGCAGTATTTT.